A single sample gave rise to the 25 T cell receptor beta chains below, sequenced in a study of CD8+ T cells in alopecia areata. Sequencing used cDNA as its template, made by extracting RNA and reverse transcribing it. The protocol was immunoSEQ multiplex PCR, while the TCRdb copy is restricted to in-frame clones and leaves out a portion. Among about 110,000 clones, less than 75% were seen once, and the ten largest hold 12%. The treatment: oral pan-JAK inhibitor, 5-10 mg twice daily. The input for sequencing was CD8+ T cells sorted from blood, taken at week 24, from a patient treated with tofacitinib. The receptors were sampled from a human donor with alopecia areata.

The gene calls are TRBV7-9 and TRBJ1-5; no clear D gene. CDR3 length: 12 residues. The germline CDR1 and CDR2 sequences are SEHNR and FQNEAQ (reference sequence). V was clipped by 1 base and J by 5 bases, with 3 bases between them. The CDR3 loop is CASSLEDQPQHF. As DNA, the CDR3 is TGTGCCAGCAGCTTAGAGGATCAGCCCCAGCATTTT.

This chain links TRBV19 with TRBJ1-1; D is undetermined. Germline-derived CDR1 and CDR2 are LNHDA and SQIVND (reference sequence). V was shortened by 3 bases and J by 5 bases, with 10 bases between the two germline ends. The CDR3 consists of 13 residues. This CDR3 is CASSIGSRTEAFF. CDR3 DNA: TGTGCCAGTAGTATCGGTAGTCGGACTGAAGCTTTCTTT.

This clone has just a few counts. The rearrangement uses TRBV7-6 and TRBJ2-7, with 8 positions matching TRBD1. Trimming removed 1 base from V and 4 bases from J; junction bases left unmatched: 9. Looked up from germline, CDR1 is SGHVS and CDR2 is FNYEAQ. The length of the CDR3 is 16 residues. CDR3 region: CASSLGGQGPYYEQYF. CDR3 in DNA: TGTGCCAGCAGCTTAGGTGGACAGGGACCGTATTACGAGCAGTACTTC.

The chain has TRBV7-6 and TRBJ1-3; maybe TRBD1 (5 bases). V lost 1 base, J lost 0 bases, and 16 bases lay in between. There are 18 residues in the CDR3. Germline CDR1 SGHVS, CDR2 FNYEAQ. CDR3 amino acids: CASSLDPLTGGSGNTIYF. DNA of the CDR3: TGTGCCAGCAGCTTAGACCCCTTAACAGGTGGCTCTGGAAACACCATATATTTT.

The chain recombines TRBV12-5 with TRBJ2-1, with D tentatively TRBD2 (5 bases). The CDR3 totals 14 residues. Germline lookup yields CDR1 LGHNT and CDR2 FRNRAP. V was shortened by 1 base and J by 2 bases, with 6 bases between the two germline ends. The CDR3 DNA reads TGTGCTAGTGGTTTGGGGGGAGCCTACAATGAGCAGTTCTTC. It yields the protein CASGLGGAYNEQFF.

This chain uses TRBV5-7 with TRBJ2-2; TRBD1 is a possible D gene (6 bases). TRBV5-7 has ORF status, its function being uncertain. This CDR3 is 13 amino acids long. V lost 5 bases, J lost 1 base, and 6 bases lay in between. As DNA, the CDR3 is TGTGCCAGCAGGACAGGGAACACCGGGGAGCTGTTTTTT. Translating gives CASRTGNTGELFF.

The CDR3 DNA reads as TGTGCCAGCAGCTTGTATCCAGGGTACTACGAGCAGTACTTC. Translated: CASSLYPGYYEQYF. J is TRBJ2-7 and V is TRBV5-5, with D tentatively TRBD1 (5 bases). The germline V gene encodes CDR1 SGHKS and CDR2 YYEKEE (reference sequence). Trimming left V 1 base short and J 3 bases short, with 11 bases between. CDR3 length: 14 amino acids.

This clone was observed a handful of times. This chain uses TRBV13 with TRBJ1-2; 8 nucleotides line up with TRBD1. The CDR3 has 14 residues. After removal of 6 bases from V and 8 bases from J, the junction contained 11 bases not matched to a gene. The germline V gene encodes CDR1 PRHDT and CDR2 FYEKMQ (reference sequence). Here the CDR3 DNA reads TGTGCCAGCAGTCACGTGGACAGGGAAGAAGGCTACACCTTC. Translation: CASSHVDREEGYTF.

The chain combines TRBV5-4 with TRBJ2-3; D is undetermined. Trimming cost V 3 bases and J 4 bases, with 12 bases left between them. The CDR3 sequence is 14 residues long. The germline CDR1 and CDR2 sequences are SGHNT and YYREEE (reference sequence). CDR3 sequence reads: CASSSLAASDTQYF. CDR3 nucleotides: TGTGCCAGCAGCTCGTTGGCGGCCTCAGATACGCAGTATTTT.

The DNA of the CDR3 is TGTGCCAGCAGCTTAGGCTCGGAACAGCTCCTCTCTGGGGCCAACGTCCTGACTTTC. This sequence encodes CASSLGSEQLLSGANVLTF. V usage is TRBV5-6 and J usage is TRBJ2-6, with D uncertain. Germline V lookup: CDR1 SGHDT, CDR2 YYEEEE. The V end lost 2 bases, the J end lost 0 bases, and 18 bases lay between the germline ends. The CDR3 has 19 amino acids.

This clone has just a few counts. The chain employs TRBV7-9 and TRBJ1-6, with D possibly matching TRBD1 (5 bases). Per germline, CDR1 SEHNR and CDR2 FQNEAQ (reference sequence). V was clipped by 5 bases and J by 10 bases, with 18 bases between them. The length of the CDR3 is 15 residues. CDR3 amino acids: CASSTERDALSPLHF. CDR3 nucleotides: TGTGCCAGCAGCACGGAAAGGGACGCACTATCACCCCTCCACTTT.

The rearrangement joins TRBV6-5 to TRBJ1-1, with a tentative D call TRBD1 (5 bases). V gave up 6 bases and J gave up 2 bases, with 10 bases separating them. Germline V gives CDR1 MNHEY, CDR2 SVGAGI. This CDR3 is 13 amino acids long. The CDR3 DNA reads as TGTGCCAGCAGACCAGGGTACAACACTGAAGCTTTCTTT. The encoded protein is CASRPGYNTEAFF.

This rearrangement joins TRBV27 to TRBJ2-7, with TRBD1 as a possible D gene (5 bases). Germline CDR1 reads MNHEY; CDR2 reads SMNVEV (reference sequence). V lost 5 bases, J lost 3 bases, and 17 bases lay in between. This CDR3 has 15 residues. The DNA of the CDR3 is TGTGCCAGCAGTCCTAGGGGTCTCGCGGTCTACGAGCAGTACTTC. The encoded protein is CASSPRGLAVYEQYF.

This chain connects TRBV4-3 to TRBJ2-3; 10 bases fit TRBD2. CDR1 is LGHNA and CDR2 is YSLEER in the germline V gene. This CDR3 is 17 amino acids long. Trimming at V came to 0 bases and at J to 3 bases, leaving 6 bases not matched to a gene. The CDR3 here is CASSQDSAGGRTDTQYF. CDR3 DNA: TGCGCCAGCAGCCAAGATTCAGCGGGGGGGCGTACAGATACGCAGTATTTT.

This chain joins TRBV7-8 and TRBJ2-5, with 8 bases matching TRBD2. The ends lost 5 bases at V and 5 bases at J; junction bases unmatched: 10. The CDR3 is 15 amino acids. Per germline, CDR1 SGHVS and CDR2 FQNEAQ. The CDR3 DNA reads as TGTGCCAGCAGCCCTCGGACTAGCCTTGGGGAGACCCAGTACTTC. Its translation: CASSPRTSLGETQYF.

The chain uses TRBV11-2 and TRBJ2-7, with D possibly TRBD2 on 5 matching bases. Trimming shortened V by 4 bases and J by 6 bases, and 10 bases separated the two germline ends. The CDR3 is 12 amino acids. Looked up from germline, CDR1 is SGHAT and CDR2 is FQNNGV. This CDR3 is CASSWEPIEQYF. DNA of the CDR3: TGTGCCAGCAGCTGGGAGCCAATCGAGCAGTACTTC. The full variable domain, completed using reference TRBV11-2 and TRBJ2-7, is EAGVAQSPRYKIIEKRQSVAFWCNPISGHATLYWYQQILGQGPKLLIQFQNNGVVDDSQLPKDRFSAERLKGVDSTLKIQPAKLEDSAVYLCASSWEPIEQYFGPGTRLTVT.

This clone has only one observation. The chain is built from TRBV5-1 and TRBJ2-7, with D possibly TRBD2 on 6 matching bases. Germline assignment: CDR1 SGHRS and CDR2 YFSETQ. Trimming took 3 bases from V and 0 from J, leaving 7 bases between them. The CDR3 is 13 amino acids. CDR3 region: CASSWGDSYEQYF. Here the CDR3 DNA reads TGCGCCAGCAGCTGGGGGGACTCCTACGAGCAGTACTTC. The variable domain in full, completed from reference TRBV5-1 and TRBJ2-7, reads KAGVTQTPRYLIKTRGQQVTLSCSPISGHRSVSWYQQTPGQGLQFLFEYFSETQRNKGNFPGRFSGRQFSNSRSEMNVSTLELGDSALYLCASSWGDSYEQYFGPGTRLTVT.

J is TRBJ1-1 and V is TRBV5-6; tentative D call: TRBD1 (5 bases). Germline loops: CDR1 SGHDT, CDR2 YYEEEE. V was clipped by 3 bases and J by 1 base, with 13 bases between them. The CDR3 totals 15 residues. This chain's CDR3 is CASSYGALENTEAFF. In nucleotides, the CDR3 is TGTGCCAGCAGCTATGGGGCTCTAGAGAACACTGAAGCTTTCTTT. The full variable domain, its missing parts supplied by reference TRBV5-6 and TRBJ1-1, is DAGVTQSPTHLIKTRGQQVTLRCSPKSGHDTVSWYQQALGQGPQFIFQYYEEEERQRGNFPDRFSGHQFPNYSSELNVNALLLGDSALYLCASSYGALENTEAFFGQGTRLTVV.

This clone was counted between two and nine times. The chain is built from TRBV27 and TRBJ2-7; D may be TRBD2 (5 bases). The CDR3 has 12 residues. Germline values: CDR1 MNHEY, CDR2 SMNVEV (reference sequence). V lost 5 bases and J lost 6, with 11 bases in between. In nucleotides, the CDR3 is TGTGCCAGCAGTGAGGGAATGGGCGAGCAGTACTTC. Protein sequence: CASSEGMGEQYF.

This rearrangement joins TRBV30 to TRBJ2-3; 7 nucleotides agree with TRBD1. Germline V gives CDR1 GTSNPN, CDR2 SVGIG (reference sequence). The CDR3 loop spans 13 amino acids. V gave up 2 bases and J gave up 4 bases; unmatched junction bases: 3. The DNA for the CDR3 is TGTGCCTGGAGTCCCGACAGGGCAGATACGCAGTATTTT. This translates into CAWSPDRADTQYF.

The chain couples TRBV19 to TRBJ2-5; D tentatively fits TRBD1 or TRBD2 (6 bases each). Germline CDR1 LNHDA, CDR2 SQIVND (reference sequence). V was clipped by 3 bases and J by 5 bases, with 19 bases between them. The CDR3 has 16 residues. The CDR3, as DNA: TGTGCCAGTAGTATGCCCAACCTGGGGGGCGAGGAGACCCAGTACTTC. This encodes CASSMPNLGGEETQYF.

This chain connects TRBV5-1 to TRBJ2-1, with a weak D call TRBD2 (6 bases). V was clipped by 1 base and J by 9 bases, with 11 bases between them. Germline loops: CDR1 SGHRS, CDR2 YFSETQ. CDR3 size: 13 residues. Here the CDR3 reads CASSLYTSSEQFF. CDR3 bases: TGCGCCAGCAGCTTGTATACTAGCAGTGAGCAGTTCTTC.

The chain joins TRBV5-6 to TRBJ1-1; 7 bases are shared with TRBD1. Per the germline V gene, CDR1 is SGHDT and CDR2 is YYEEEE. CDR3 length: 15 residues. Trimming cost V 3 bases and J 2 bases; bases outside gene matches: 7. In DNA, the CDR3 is TGTGCCAGCAGCTGGGGGCAGGGGGTTAACACTGAAGCTTTCTTT. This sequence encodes CASSWGQGVNTEAFF.

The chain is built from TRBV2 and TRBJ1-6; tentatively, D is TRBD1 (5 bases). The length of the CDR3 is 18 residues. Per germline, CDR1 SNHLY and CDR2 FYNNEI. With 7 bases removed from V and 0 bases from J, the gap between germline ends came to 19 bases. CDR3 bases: TGTGCCAGCACCCCGGGGACGTTCTACGTCTCCTATAATTCACCCCTCCACTTT. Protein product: CASTPGTFYVSYNSPLHF.

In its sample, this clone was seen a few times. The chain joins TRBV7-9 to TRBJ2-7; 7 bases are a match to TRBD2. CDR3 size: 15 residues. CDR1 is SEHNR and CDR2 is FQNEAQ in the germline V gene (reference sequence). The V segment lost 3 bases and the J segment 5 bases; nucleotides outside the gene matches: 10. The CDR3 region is CASSFKLGGSDEQYF. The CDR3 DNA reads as TGTGCCAGCAGCTTTAAGTTGGGAGGGTCCGACGAGCAGTACTTC.